This TCR beta chain derives from a study of CXCR3-negative and CXCR3-positive naive CD8 T cells. Whole-study results and caveats: The naive subsets expressed comparable surface CD5, and the authors inferred TCR strength from TRB CDR3 properties. Diversity in memory CD8+ cells fell much lower than the comparably high levels seen in both naive subsets. The TRB CDR3s that CXCR3-positive naive cells carried were more hydrophobic than those of CXCR3-negative naive cells.

Concerning this clonotype: Its antigen is not identified.

UMI-labeled 5' RACE TRB cDNA libraries were prepared from the cells. TCRdb derives one entry per CDR3 protein from the 5' RACE reads, leaving out DNA. This sample's table reports tens of thousands of distinct CDR3 sequences. Germline CDR1 SGHAT, CDR2 FQNNGV. There are 16 residues in the CDR3. The gene calls are TRBV11-2 and TRBJ2-3; checking the TCRdb D call of TRBD2 is not possible without DNA. This sequence originates from a human donor in good health. Some clones in this sample may be carry-over from other donors' samples. The sample consisted of naive CXCR3- CD8+ T cells from blood. Subset of the sample: CD45RO-CCR7+CD27+CD95- naive CD8+ T cells lacking CXCR3 (TNR3-). The CDR3 is CASSGGTSGLTDTQYF.